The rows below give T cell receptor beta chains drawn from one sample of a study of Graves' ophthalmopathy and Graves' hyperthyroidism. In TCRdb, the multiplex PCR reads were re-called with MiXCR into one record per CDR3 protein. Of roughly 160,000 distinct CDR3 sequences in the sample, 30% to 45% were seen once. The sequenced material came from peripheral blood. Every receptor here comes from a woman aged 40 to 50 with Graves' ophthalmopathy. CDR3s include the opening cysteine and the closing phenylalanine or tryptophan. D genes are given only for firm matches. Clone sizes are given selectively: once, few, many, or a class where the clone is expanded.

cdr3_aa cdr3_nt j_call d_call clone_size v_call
CSVSGTSVYEQYF TGCAGCGTTTCCGGGACTAGCGTATACGAGCAGTACTTC TRBJ2-7 TRBD2 many TRBV29-1
CASRLAGSNQPQHF TGTGCCAGCAGGCTCGCGGGGAGCAATCAGCCCCAGCATTTT TRBJ1-5 - many TRBV6-5
CASSFGRGGNQPQHF TGTGCCAGCAGCTTTGGCAGGGGTGGCAATCAGCCCCAGCATTTT TRBJ1-5 - many TRBV7-9
CASSPRERGNTEAFF TGTGCCAGCAGCCCTCGTGAAAGGGGGAACACTGAAGCTTTCTTT TRBJ1-1 - many TRBV4-2
CSARAGGANTEAFF TGCAGTGCTAGAGCAGGGGGGGCGAACACTGAAGCTTTCTTT TRBJ1-1 TRBD1 - TRBV20-1
CASSKNTNYGYTF TGTGCCAGCAGCAAAAACACTAACTATGGCTACACCTTC TRBJ1-2 - many TRBV5-5
CASSLRVGGTEAFF TGCGCCAGCAGCCTCAGGGTAGGGGGCACTGAAGCTTTCTTT TRBJ1-1 - many TRBV4-3
CASSFRQGKGEQYF TGTGCCAGCAGCTTCAGACAGGGCAAAGGCGAGCAGTACTTC TRBJ2-7 TRBD1 - TRBV7-3
CASNGQLGYEQYF TGTGCCAGCAATGGACAGTTAGGCTACGAGCAGTACTTC TRBJ2-7 - few TRBV6-1
CSATNSQGMGSPLHF TGCAGTGCTACCAACTCCCAGGGCATGGGTTCACCCCTCCACTTT TRBJ1-6 - many TRBV20-1
CASSFTGEDTEAFF TGTGCCAGCAGTTTTACGGGAGAGGATACTGAAGCTTTCTTT TRBJ1-1 - few TRBV27
CASSTQGWGEQYF TGTGCCAGCAGCACCCAGGGGTGGGGCGAGCAGTACTTC TRBJ2-7 - - TRBV7-9
CASSYSILAGGREETQYF TGTGCCAGCAGTTACTCTATCCTAGCGGGAGGTAGGGAAGAGACCCAGTACTTC TRBJ2-5 TRBD2 - TRBV6-5
CASARQGNQPQHF TGTGCCAGCGCCCGACAGGGAAATCAGCCCCAGCATTTT TRBJ1-5 TRBD1 - TRBV6-2/TRBV6-3
CASRMGQMNTEAFF TGTGCCAGCAGGATGGGACAGATGAACACTGAAGCTTTCTTT TRBJ1-1 TRBD1 - TRBV6-1
CASSPGTGEYEQYF TGTGCCAGCAGTCCCGGGACAGGGGAATACGAGCAGTACTTC TRBJ2-7 TRBD1 - TRBV28
CASRPTSGSETQYF TGTGCCAGCAGGCCCACTAGCGGCTCGGAGACCCAGTACTTC TRBJ2-5 TRBD2 many TRBV7-2
CASSYFDRDQPQHF TGTGCCAGCAGTTATTTCGACAGGGATCAGCCCCAGCATTTT TRBJ1-5 TRBD1 many TRBV6-2/TRBV6-3
CASRQPGQLTEAFF TGTGCCAGCAGACAACCGGGACAACTTACTGAAGCTTTCTTT TRBJ1-1 - many TRBV6-2/TRBV6-3
CASRGTSHRSYTF TGTGCCAGCAGAGGGACAAGCCATAGGAGCTACACCTTC TRBJ1-2 - - TRBV6-1
CASWRGEDTEAFF TGTGCCAGCTGGAGGGGGGAGGACACTGAAGCTTTCTTT TRBJ1-1 - - TRBV12-3/TRBV12-4
CASSLETGPQHF TGTGCCAGCAGCTTAGAGACAGGTCCCCAGCATTTT TRBJ1-5 - - TRBV7-2
CASSYSKGTSYEQYF TGTGCCAGCAGTTACTCGAAGGGGACCTCCTACGAGCAGTACTTC TRBJ2-7 - many TRBV6-5
CASSSTGSDANYGYTF TGTGCCAGCAGTTCGACAGGGAGTGACGCTAACTATGGCTACACCTTC TRBJ1-2 TRBD1 - TRBV12-3/TRBV12-4
CASTPAQGSTEAFF TGCGCCAGCACCCCCGCGCAGGGTAGCACTGAAGCTTTCTTT TRBJ1-1 - many TRBV5-1
CASSSPGEGDQPQHF TGTGCCAGCAGCTCCCCAGGGGAGGGTGATCAGCCCCAGCATTTT TRBJ1-5 - many TRBV11-2
CGSISRGGAAMNTGELFF TGTGGCAGCATCTCCCGCGGGGGGGCCGCGATGAACACCGGGGAGCTGTTTTTT TRBJ2-2 TRBD2 - TRBV19
CASTGRRTVYPKYSNQPQHF TGTGCCAGCACGGGGAGGCGGACAGTATATCCGAAGTATAGCAATCAGCCCCAGCATTTT TRBJ1-5 - - TRBV7-2
CSAGTSGVTETQYF TGCAGTGCTGGGACTAGCGGGGTGACAGAGACCCAGTACTTC TRBJ2-5 TRBD2 many TRBV20-1
CASSQQGSTEAFF TGTGCCAGCAGCCAGCAGGGTAGTACTGAAGCTTTCTTT TRBJ1-1 - many TRBV7-2
CASSLGGDVETQYF TGCGCCAGCAGCTTGGGAGGGGACGTAGAGACCCAGTACTTC TRBJ2-5 - many TRBV5-1
CASSSGVGRGSEQYF TGTGCCAGCAGCAGTGGGGTGGGCAGGGGTAGTGAGCAGTACTTC TRBJ2-7 - - TRBV11-3
CASSPVGQGARNSGYTF TGCGCCAGCAGCCCCGTGGGACAGGGGGCGCGGAACTCTGGCTACACCTTC TRBJ1-2 TRBD1 many TRBV4-1
CASRRSAEETQYF TGTGCCAGCAGAAGGTCGGCAGAAGAGACCCAGTACTTC TRBJ2-5 - - TRBV6-2/TRBV6-3
CASSLWTGGADGYTF TGTGCCAGCAGCCTGTGGACAGGGGGCGCGGATGGCTACACCTTC TRBJ1-2 TRBD1 many TRBV4-2
CATSDLQGARETQYF TGTGCCACCAGTGATCTCCAGGGGGCTCGGGAGACCCAGTACTTC TRBJ2-5 TRBD1 - TRBV24-1
CASSPGAAGANVLTF TGTGCCAGCTCACCCGGAGCAGCTGGGGCCAACGTCCTGACTTTC TRBJ2-6 - many TRBV18
CASSLGWLRDTRDTIYF TGTGCCAGCAGCTTAGGTTGGTTACGGGACACCCGAGACACCATATATTTT TRBJ1-3 - - TRBV5-4
CATSPGGAGETQYF TGTGCCACCTCACCGGGGGGGGCCGGGGAGACCCAGTACTTC TRBJ2-5 TRBD2 many TRBV11-2
CASSVGDRGTEAFF TGTGCCAGCAGCGTTGGCGACAGGGGCACTGAAGCTTTCTTT TRBJ1-1 TRBD1 - TRBV9
CASSPNTGGTGELFF TGTGCCAGCAGCCCTAACACAGGGGGCACCGGGGAGCTGTTTTTT TRBJ2-2 TRBD1 many TRBV7-2
CASSLVAGLAGYTGELFF TGTGCCAGCAGCTTAGTGGCGGGACTAGCGGGGTACACCGGGGAGCTGTTTTTT TRBJ2-2 TRBD2 many TRBV7-2
CASSPNLVGTQYF TGTGCCAGCAGTCCGAACCTAGTAGGGACCCAGTACTTC TRBJ2-5 - - TRBV12-3/TRBV12-4
CASSFNGGTMNTEAFF TGTGCCAGCAGTTTTAATGGGGGAACTATGAACACTGAAGCTTTCTTT TRBJ1-1 - many TRBV28
CASSQLGGIEETQYF TGTGCCAGCAGCCAACTTGGGGGTATAGAAGAGACCCAGTACTTC TRBJ2-5 - many TRBV3-1
CASSAGGRVEGYTF TGTGCCAGCAGTGCAGGGGGCCGGGTGGAAGGCTACACCTTC TRBJ1-2 TRBD1 few TRBV12-3/TRBV12-4
CASSYTNTEAFF TGTGCCAGCAGTTACACGAACACTGAAGCTTTCTTT TRBJ1-1 - many TRBV6-5
CASSVGQGLSYEQYF TGTGCCAGCAGCGTCGGACAGGGCCTCTCCTACGAGCAGTACTTC TRBJ2-7 TRBD1 - TRBV7-6
CASSQGGGRGETQYF TGCGCCAGCAGCCAAGGTGGCGGGAGAGGGGAGACCCAGTACTTC TRBJ2-5 TRBD2 many TRBV4-3
CASSFPGGGSPLHF TGTGCCAGCAGTTTCCCAGGGGGCGGATCACCCCTCCACTTT TRBJ1-6 TRBD1 many TRBV12-3/TRBV12-4
CASSPGLAEETQYF TGTGCCAGCAGCCCGGGACTAGCGGAAGAGACCCAGTACTTC TRBJ2-5 TRBD2 many TRBV7-3
CASSPVKGLNTEAFF TGTGCCAGCAGTCCCGTGAAGGGGCTGAACACTGAAGCTTTCTTT TRBJ1-1 - - TRBV11-2
CASSPGTSVSYEQYF TGCGCCAGCAGCCCCGGGACTAGCGTTTCCTACGAGCAGTACTTC TRBJ2-7 TRBD2 many TRBV5-1